This T cell receptor beta chain was obtained from a study of OX40 agonist ivuxolimab in advanced cancers. Study information: The group had a mean age of approximately 60 years, ranged from about 23 to 85, and was 75% to 85% male. Study-level points and caveats: At 0.1 to 3.0 mg/kg and by week 6, CD4+ and CD8+ T cells in the blood had expanded clonally.

The germline V and J ends were trimmed by 8 bases and 4 bases, with 15 bases remaining between them. Germline CDR1 LNHDA, CDR2 SQIVND (reference sequence). The CDR3 has 13 amino acids. Notes on this clone: Its antigen is as yet unknown.

Profiled with immunoSEQ multiplex PCR; TCRdb holds only in-frame clones, not every one. This sample has about 52,000 clones, with around 85% found just once. The sample was CD4+ or CD8+ T cells sorted from blood, taken in a trial of the OX40 agonist ivuxolimab. The clonotype originates from an adult with an advanced solid tumor such as melanoma, head and neck, liver or kidney cancer. The chain combines TRBV19 with TRBJ2-7; D unclear. This CDR3 reads CASRRTEHYEQYF. The DNA for the CDR3 is TGTGCCAGTCGTAGGACGGAGCATTACGAGCAGTACTTC.